The clone carrying this T cell receptor beta chain was recorded a few times. Its target is not known. These data originate in a study of T cells after yellow fever vaccination. On the study more broadly: Fractions of limited cellularity were prepared by means of SMART-Seq v4 Ultra Low Input. Notes on the study in general: Booster sampling recovered most clones from primary vaccination (96% CD4, around 88% CD8).

A universal primer site and UMIs were added as TCR cDNA was made by 5'RACE template switching. TCRdb reanalysed the 5' RACE reads using MiXCR and keeps one entry per CDR3 protein. The profile shows 200,000 to 300,000 distinct CDR3 sequences, under 15% of them singletons. CDR1 LGHNA and CDR2 YNFKEQ come from the germline V gene. Trimming stripped 1 base from V and 7 bases from J, with 14 bases between. There are 15 residues in the CDR3. This sequence was found in a man aged 25-45 years who received the YFV17D yellow fever vaccine. The V gene is TRBV4-2, the J gene TRBJ2-1; weak D call: TRBD2 (6 bases). The material sequenced was CD4+ T cells sorted from PBMCs, taken 45 days after the yellow fever booster vaccination. The CDR3 here is CASSQVAAGSNEQFF. In DNA form, the CDR3 reads TGTGCCAGCAGCCAAGTAGCGGCTGGATCGAATGAGCAGTTCTTC.